This T cell receptor (beta chain) appears in the sequencing data of a study of regulatory dendritic cells for organ transplantation. Concerning this clone itself: The target antigen is unknown.

Using immunoSEQ multiplex PCR, the repertoire was profiled, and TCRdb retains in-frame clones only, with some absent. Of under 50,000 clones listed, 85% to 95% are singletons. Germline V gives CDR1 SGHVS, CDR2 FNYEAQ. The CDR3 contains 17 residues. The V and J ends lost 1 base and 0 bases respectively, with 12 bases between them. General study findings and limits: Alloreactive memory CD8+ T cell pools varied considerably between individuals.

V and J are TRBV7-6 and TRBJ2-2, with D unclear. The sequence was collected from a human donor in good health. Sequences were obtained from naive CD8+ T cells from blood. Documented subset: CD45RA+ naive T cells. The CDR3 loop is CASSLVISVANTGELFF. CDR3 in DNA: TGTGCCAGCAGCTTAGTTATTTCGGTCGCGAACACCGGGGAGCTGTTTTTT.